What follows describes a single T cell receptor beta chain. This sample stems from a study of blood T cell repertoires in COVID-19. Study background: Sites across the United States, Italy and Spain contributed samples from acute and convalescent COVID-19.

The protocol was immunoSEQ multiplex PCR, while the TCRdb copy is restricted to in-frame clones and leaves out a portion. The repertoire includes tens of thousands of clones, around four fifths of them detected once, and more than 13% sits in the top ten. The receptor's source is a man older than 75 with active or convalescent COVID-19. Sequenced sample: peripheral blood.

The chain's CDR3 is CASSLTGYNYGYTF. In DNA form, the CDR3 reads TGTGCCAGCAGTTTGACAGGGTATAACTATGGCTACACCTTC. The rearrangement uses TRBV28 and TRBJ1-2, with 7 bases aligning to TRBD1. With 3 bases clipped from V and 1 base from J, the junction kept 2 bases outside the gene matches. The germline gives CDR1 MDHEN, CDR2 SYDVKM. The CDR3 totals 14 residues.